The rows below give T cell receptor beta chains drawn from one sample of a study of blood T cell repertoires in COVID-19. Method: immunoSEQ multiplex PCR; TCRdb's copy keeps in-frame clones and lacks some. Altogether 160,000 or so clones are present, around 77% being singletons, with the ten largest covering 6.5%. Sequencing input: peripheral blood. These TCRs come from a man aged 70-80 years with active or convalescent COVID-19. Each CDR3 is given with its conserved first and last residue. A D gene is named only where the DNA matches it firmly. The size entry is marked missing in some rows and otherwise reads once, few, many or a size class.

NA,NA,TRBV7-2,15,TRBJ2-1,CASSLSRGSYNEQFF,TGTGCCAGCAGCTTAAGCAGGGGCTCCTACAATGAGCAGTTCTTC
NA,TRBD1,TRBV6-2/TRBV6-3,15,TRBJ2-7,CASSYPPRGQDEQYF,TGTGCCAGCAGTTACCCGCCGAGGGGGCAGGACGAGCAGTACTTC
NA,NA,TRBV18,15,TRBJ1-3,CASSPPSESGNTIYF,TGTGCCAGCTCACCACCATCCGAGTCTGGAAACACCATATATTTT
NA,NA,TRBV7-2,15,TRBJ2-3,CASRPRGAPTDTQYF,TGTGCCAGCAGGCCTCGGGGGGCCCCCACAGATACGCAGTATTTT
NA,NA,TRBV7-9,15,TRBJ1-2,CASSLEAAGDYGYTF,TGTGCCAGCAGCTTAGAGGCAGCGGGGGACTATGGCTACACCTTC
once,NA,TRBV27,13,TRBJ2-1,CASSNRAGNEQFF,TGTGCCAGCAGTAACAGGGCTGGGAATGAGCAGTTCTTC
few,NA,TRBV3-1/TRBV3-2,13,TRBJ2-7,CASSLEGGGEQYF,TGTGCCAGCAGCCTCGAAGGTGGCGGCGAGCAGTACTTC
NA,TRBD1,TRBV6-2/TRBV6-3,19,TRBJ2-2,CASSYERNRGLSNTGELFF,TGTGCCAGCAGTTACGAACGGAACAGGGGGCTCTCGAACACCGGGGAGCTGTTTTTT
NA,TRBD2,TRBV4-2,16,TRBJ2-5,CASSQDERRGEETQYF,TGTGCCAGCAGCCAAGATGAGCGGCGGGGGGAAGAGACCCAGTACTTC
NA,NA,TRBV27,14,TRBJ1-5,CASNPTDSNQPQHF,TGTGCCAGCAACCCGACAGATAGCAATCAGCCCCAGCATTTT
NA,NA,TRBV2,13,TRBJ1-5,CASSARGNQPQHF,TGTGCCAGCAGTGCGAGAGGAAATCAGCCCCAGCATTTT
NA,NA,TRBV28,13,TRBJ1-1,CASSLIGTGGAFF,TGTGCCAGCAGTTTGATAGGAACTGGGGGGGCTTTCTTT
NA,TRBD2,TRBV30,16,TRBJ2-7,CALHNPRRGVTYEQYF,TGTGCCCTCCACAACCCGAGGCGGGGGGTAACCTACGAGCAGTACTTC
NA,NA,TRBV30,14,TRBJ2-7,CAWSKGGASYEQYF,TGTGCCTGGAGTAAAGGGGGGGCCTCCTACGAGCAGTACTTC
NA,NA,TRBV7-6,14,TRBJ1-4,CASSPTTDYEKLFF,TGTGCCAGCAGCCCTACGACAGATTATGAAAAACTGTTTTTT
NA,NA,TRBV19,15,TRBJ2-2,CASSIEGAGAGELFF,TGTGCCAGTAGTATAGAAGGGGCAGGCGCCGGGGAGCTGTTTTTT
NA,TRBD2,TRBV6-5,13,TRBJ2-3,CASSPAGADTQYF,TGTGCCAGCAGTCCAGCGGGAGCAGATACGCAGTATTTT
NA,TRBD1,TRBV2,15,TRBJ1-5,CASSGPRGSNQPQHF,TGTGCCAGCAGTGGACCCAGGGGGAGCAATCAGCCCCAGCATTTT
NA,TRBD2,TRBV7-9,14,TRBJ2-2,CASHSAGGSGELFF,TGTGCCAGCCACTCCGCGGGGGGTTCCGGGGAGCTGTTTTTT
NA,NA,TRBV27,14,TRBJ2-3,CASRAYGPTDTQYF,TGTGCCAGCAGGGCTTATGGCCCCACAGATACGCAGTATTTT
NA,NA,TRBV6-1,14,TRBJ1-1,CASSEWQSGSEAFF,TGTGCCAGCAGTGAATGGCAGTCGGGGTCTGAAGCTTTCTTT
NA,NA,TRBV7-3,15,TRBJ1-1,CASSLTHREGTEAFF,TGTGCCAGCAGCTTAACGCACAGGGAAGGCACTGAAGCTTTCTTT
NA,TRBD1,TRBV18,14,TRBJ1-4,CASSPGQGGEKLFF,TGTGCCAGCTCACCGGGACAGGGTGGTGAAAAACTGTTTTTT
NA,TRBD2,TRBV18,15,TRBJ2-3,CASSPGLAGWDTQYF,TGTGCCAGCTCCCCCGGACTAGCGGGGTGGGATACGCAGTATTTT
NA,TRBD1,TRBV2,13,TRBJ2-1,CASSEGSGQAAFF,TGTGCCAGCAGTGAAGGCTCCGGACAGGCCGCGTTCTTC
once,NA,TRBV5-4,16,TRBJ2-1,CASSLDSSSSYNEQFF,TGTGCCAGCAGCTTGGACTCATCAAGCTCCTACAATGAGCAGTTCTTC
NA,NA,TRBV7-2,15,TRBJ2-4,CASNLPRDSKNIQYF,TGTGCCAGCAACCTCCCACGGGACTCCAAAAACATTCAGTACTTC
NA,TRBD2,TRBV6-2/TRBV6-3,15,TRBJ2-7,CASSYSISGGYEQYF,TGTGCCAGCAGTTACTCTATCAGCGGGGGCTACGAGCAGTACTTC
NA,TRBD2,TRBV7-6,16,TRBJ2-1,CASSAYTSGGGNEQFF,TGTGCCAGCAGCGCTTACACTAGCGGAGGTGGGAATGAGCAGTTCTTC
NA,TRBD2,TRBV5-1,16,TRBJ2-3,CASSTRTSGSTDTQYF,TGCGCCAGCAGCACGCGGACTAGCGGGAGCACAGATACGCAGTATTTT
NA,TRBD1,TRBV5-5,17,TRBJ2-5,CASSLGQGGSYQETQYF,TGTGCCAGCAGCTTGGGACAGGGGGGATCGTACCAAGAGACCCAGTACTTC
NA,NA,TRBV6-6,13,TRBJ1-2,CASSLPAGYGYTF,TGTGCCAGCAGCCTACCTGCGGGCTATGGCTACACCTTC
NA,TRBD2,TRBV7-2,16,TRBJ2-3,CASSFSSSGSTDTQYF,TGTGCCAGCAGCTTCTCATCTAGCGGAAGCACAGATACGCAGTATTTT
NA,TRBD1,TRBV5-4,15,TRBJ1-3,CASSKGGSSGNTIYF,TGTGCCAGCAGCAAAGGGGGCTCGTCTGGAAACACCATATATTTT
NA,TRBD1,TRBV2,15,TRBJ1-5,CASSPLRGRGQPQHF,TGTGCCAGCAGTCCACTCAGGGGGCGAGGCCAGCCCCAGCATTTT
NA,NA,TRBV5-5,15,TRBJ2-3,CASSLDGGDADTQYF,TGTGCCAGCAGCTTGGATGGGGGCGACGCAGATACGCAGTATTTT